These 20 T cell receptor beta chains were all obtained from the same sample, sequenced in a study of identical twins' blood T cells. TCRdb reanalysed the 5' RACE reads using MiXCR and keeps one entry per CDR3 protein. Of 350,000 to 400,000 distinct CDR3 sequences detected, around 30% appear once; the ten largest clones hold 5.5% to 6.5%. The sample consisted of PBMCs. Every receptor here comes from a woman aged 18-55 years in good health.

Only a few counts were recorded for this clonotype. The chain combines TRBV7-9 with TRBJ2-7, with D possibly matching TRBD2 (5 bases). This CDR3 is 15 amino acids long. V was clipped by 2 bases and J by 2 bases, with 13 bases between them. The germline CDR1 and CDR2 sequences are SEHNR and FQNEAQ (reference sequence). The CDR3 region has the DNA TGTGCCAGCAGCTTACGGGGTGGGAACCCCTACGAGCAGTACTTC. Its protein is CASSLRGGNPYEQYF. Variable domain in full (rest from reference TRBV7-9 and TRBJ2-7): DTGVSQNPRHKITKRGQNVTFRCDPISEHNRLYWYRQTLGQGPEFLTYFQNEAQLEKSRLLSDRFSAERPKGSFSTLEIQRTEQGDSAMYLCASSLRGGNPYEQYFGPGTRLTVT.

The J gene is TRBJ2-5, the V gene TRBV2; D is unresolved. The CDR3 has 14 amino acids. Germline V gene sequence: CDR1 SNHLY, CDR2 FYNNEI. V dropped 6 bases and J dropped 1 base, with 12 bases sitting between them. The CDR3 here is CASRDLWGQETQYF. DNA for the CDR3: TGTGCCAGCAGGGACCTTTGGGGCCAAGAGACCCAGTACTTC.

This chain joins TRBV5-6 and TRBJ1-2, with D uncertain. The germline V gene encodes CDR1 SGHDT and CDR2 YYEEEE. There are 15 residues in the CDR3. The V gene lost 2 bases and the J gene lost 4 bases, with 15 bases spanning the gap. The CDR3 reads CASSLTARTSYGYTF. CDR3 DNA: TGTGCCAGCAGCTTAACGGCCCGAACAAGCTATGGCTACACCTTC.

V usage is TRBV6-1 and J usage is TRBJ1-6; D not resolved. CDR3 size: 14 residues. The germline CDR1 and CDR2 sequences are MNHNS and SASEGT. The V and J ends lost 7 bases and 7 bases respectively, with 14 bases between them. The CDR3 coding sequence is TGTGCCAGCAATTGGAACCCTGGGAATTCACCCCTCCACTTT. Protein product: CASNWNPGNSPLHF.

The J gene is TRBJ1-1, the V gene TRBV20-1; D is ambiguous. Germline V gene data show CDR1 as DFQATT and CDR2 as SNEGSKA (reference sequence). V lost 7 bases, J lost 1 base, and 7 bases lay in between. The CDR3 covers 11 residues. CDR3 DNA: TGCAGTGGTTTGGAGAACACTGAAGCTTTCTTT. This gives the protein CSGLENTEAFF.

The rearrangement links TRBV6-1 to TRBJ1-5, with 7 positions matching TRBD1. The germline CDR1 and CDR2 sequences are MNHNS and SASEGT. The CDR3 sequence is 15 residues long. The junction had 4 bases not matched to a gene; V was cut back by 5 bases and J by 0 bases. CDR3: CASSTRTGSNQPQHF. The CDR3 region has the DNA TGTGCCAGCAGTACCCGGACAGGTAGCAATCAGCCCCAGCATTTT.

This clonotype was seen a handful of times. The chain employs TRBV12-3 or TRBV12-4 and TRBJ1-2, with D tentatively TRBD1 (5 bases). CDR3 size: 16 residues. The V and J ends lost 2 bases and 3 bases respectively, with 16 bases between them. CDR3 sequence (DNA): TGTGCCAGCAGTTTAATCTCCGGGCAGGGTCACTATGGCTACACCTTC. Amino acids: CASSLISGQGHYGYTF.

This clonotype was seen repeatedly, ten times or more. This chain links TRBV12-5 with TRBJ1-1, with 8 bases matching TRBD1. V gave up 4 bases and J gave up 1 base; unmatched junction bases: 5. The CDR3 is 15 amino acids. CDR1 is LGHNT and CDR2 is FRNRAP in the germline V gene. This CDR3 reads CASGSWTGTNTEAFF. CDR3 nucleotide sequence: TGTGCTAGTGGTTCGTGGACAGGGACGAACACTGAAGCTTTCTTT.

This chain connects TRBV6-5 to TRBJ1-6; D is ambiguous. CDR1 MNHEY and CDR2 SVGAGI come from the germline V gene. Trimming took off 0 bases at V and 0 bases at J, with 6 bases between the two ends. The CDR3 is 16 residues long. The CDR3 nucleotides are TGTGCCAGCAGTTACTCAGGGAGCTCCTATAATTCACCCCTCCACTTT. This codes for CASSYSGSSYNSPLHF.

This clonotype was recorded a few times. J is TRBJ1-6 and V is TRBV7-2, with D tentatively TRBD1 (5 bases). Germline CDR1 is SGHTA and CDR2 is FQGNSA. Trimming took off 2 bases at V and 3 bases at J, with 5 bases between the two ends. This CDR3 comprises 14 residues. The CDR3 here is CASSLQGYNSPLHF. In DNA form, the CDR3 reads TGTGCCAGCAGCTTACAGGGCTATAATTCACCCCTCCACTTT. Based on the CDR3 plus reference TRBV7-2 and TRBJ1-6, the full variable domain is GAGVSQSPSNKVTEKGKDVELRCDPISGHTALYWYRQSLGQGLEFLIYFQGNSAPDKSGLPSDRFSAERTGGSVSTLTIQRTQQEDSAVYLCASSLQGYNSPLHFGNGTRLTVT.

This clonotype has just a few counts. The genes are TRBV6-2 or TRBV6-3 and TRBJ1-5; D ambiguous. V gave up 5 bases and J gave up 9 bases, with 14 bases separating them. There are 13 residues in the CDR3. The germline gives CDR1 MNHEY, CDR2 SVGEGT. The CDR3: CASSLEVSLPQHF. The CDR3 DNA is TGTGCCAGCAGTCTTGAGGTTTCACTGCCCCAGCATTTT.

This clonotype was found a few times. V is TRBV29-1 and J is TRBJ1-1; tentative D call: TRBD1 (6 bases). Trimming stripped 5 bases from V and 4 bases from J, with 11 bases between. Per germline, CDR1 SQVTM and CDR2 ANQGSEA. CDR3 length: 12 residues. The CDR3 DNA sequence: TGCAGCGTTCGGGGGCAGGGCACTGAAGCTTTCTTT. This encodes CSVRGQGTEAFF.

This chain links TRBV12-3 or TRBV12-4 with TRBJ2-6; D is unclear. The CDR3 is 15 amino acids. Trimming left V 2 bases short and J 0 bases short, with 5 bases between. CDR3 amino acids: CASSLRVSGANVLTF. Here the CDR3 DNA reads TGTGCCAGCAGTTTACGTGTCTCTGGGGCCAACGTCCTGACTTTC.

This chain joins TRBV7-6 and TRBJ2-2, with D hard to call. The CDR3 is 13 amino acids. V was trimmed by 2 bases and J by 7 bases, leaving 8 bases between them. In germline, CDR1 is SGHVS, CDR2 FNYEAQ. The CDR3 DNA sequence: TGTGCCAGCAGCTTATCCCGTGGCGGGGAGCTGTTTTTT. It translates to CASSLSRGGELFF.

The chain links TRBV4-1 to TRBJ1-3; 7 bases map to TRBD1. The CDR3 extends over 19 amino acids. V lost 4 bases and J lost 0; bases outside the gene matches: 15. Germline V gene lookup returns CDR1 MGHRA and CDR2 YSYEKL. CDR3 sequence reads: CASSLLPLQGTTSGNTIYF. In nucleotides, the CDR3 is TGCGCCAGCAGCCTCCTTCCCTTACAGGGGACGACCTCTGGAAACACCATATATTTT.

This clonotype has only a few counts. This chain links TRBV20-1 with TRBJ2-1, with 10 bases identical to TRBD2. CDR1 is DFQATT, CDR2 SNEGSKA, per germline (reference sequence). The J segment lost 1 base and the V segment lost 5 bases, leaving 14 bases of the junction unmatched. The CDR3 has 18 residues. The CDR3 DNA reads TGCAGTGCTCGCATGTTATCTAGCGGGGGCTTTTCCTACAATGAGCAGTTCTTC. Amino acids: CSARMLSSGGFSYNEQFF.

The table lists this clonotype with a few counts. The genes are TRBV28 and TRBJ1-4; 7 bases are a match to TRBD1. Trimming removed 4 bases from V and 7 bases from J; junction bases left unmatched: 6. This CDR3 is 14 amino acids long. Germline V gene sequence: CDR1 MDHEN, CDR2 SYDVKM. This chain's CDR3 is CASSSGQSFEKLFF. CDR3 in DNA: TGTGCCAGCAGTTCGGGACAGTCTTTTGAAAAACTGTTTTTT.

This clonotype has a handful of counts. The CDR3 reads CASSRDTGDTQYF. Here the CDR3 DNA reads TGTGCCAGCAGTAGAGACACCGGAGATACGCAGTATTTT. The chain carries TRBV2 and TRBJ2-3; D remains unclear. The V end lost 5 bases, the J end lost 5 bases, and 11 bases lay between the germline ends. The CDR3 contains 13 residues. CDR1 is SNHLY and CDR2 is FYNNEI in the germline V gene.

The V and J genes are TRBV29-1 and TRBJ1-2, with D hard to call. V lost 4 bases, J lost 3 bases, and 9 bases lay in between. CDR1 is SQVTM and CDR2 is ANQGSEA in the germline V gene. This CDR3 has 12 amino acids. The CDR3 here is CSVVVPYYGYTF. The CDR3 nucleotides are TGCAGCGTTGTTGTCCCCTACTATGGCTACACCTTC. The complete variable domain, with remaining parts taken from reference TRBV29-1 and TRBJ1-2, reads SAVISQKPSRDICQRGTSLTIQCQVDSQVTMMFWYRQQPGQSLTLIATANQGSEATYESGFVIDKFPISRPNLTFSTLTVSNMSPEDSSIYLCSVVVPYYGYTFGSGTRLTVV.

The chain has TRBV7-2 and TRBJ1-5, with no clear D. Trimming took off 1 base at V and 4 bases at J, with 11 bases between the two ends. This CDR3 is built from 15 residues. Germline lookup yields CDR1 SGHTA and CDR2 FQGNSA. The CDR3 loop reads CASSLGGSWNQPQHF. DNA of the CDR3: TGTGCCAGCAGCTTAGGCGGTTCCTGGAATCAGCCCCAGCATTTT. Drawing the rest from reference TRBV7-2 and TRBJ1-5, the complete variable domain is GAGVSQSPSNKVTEKGKDVELRCDPISGHTALYWYRQSLGQGLEFLIYFQGNSAPDKSGLPSDRFSAERTGGSVSTLTIQRTQQEDSAVYLCASSLGGSWNQPQHFGDGTRLSIL.